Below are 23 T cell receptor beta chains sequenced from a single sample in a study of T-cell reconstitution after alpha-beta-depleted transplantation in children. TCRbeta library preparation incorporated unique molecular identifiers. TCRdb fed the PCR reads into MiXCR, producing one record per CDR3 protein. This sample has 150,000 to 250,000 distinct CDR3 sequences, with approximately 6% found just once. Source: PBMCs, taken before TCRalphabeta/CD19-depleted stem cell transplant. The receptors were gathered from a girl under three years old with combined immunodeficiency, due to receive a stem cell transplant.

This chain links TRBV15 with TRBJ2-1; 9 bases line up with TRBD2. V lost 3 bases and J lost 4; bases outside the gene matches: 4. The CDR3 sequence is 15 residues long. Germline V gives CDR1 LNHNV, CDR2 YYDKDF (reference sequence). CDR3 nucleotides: TGTGCCACCAGCAGGTCAGCGGGAGGATACAATGAGCAGTTCTTC. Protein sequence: CATSRSAGGYNEQFF. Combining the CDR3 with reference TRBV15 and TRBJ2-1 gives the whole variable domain DAMVIQNPRYQVTQFGKPVTLSCSQTLNHNVMYWYQQKSSQAPKLLFHYYDKDFNNEADTPDNFQSRRPNTSFCFLDIRSPGLGDTAMYLCATSRSAGGYNEQFFGPGTRLTVL.

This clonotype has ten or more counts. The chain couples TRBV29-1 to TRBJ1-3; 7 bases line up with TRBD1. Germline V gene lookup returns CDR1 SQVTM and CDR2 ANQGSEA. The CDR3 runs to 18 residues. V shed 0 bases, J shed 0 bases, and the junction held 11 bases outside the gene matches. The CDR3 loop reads CSVEDDRDSNYSGNTIYF. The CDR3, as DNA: TGCAGCGTTGAAGATGACAGGGACTCCAACTACTCTGGAAACACCATATATTTT.

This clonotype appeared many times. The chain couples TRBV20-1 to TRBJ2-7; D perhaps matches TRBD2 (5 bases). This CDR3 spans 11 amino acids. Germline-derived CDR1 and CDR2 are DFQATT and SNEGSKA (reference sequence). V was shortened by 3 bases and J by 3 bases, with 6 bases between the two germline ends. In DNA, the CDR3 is TGCAGTGCTAGTCGGGGCTACGAGCAGTACTTC. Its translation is CSASRGYEQYF.

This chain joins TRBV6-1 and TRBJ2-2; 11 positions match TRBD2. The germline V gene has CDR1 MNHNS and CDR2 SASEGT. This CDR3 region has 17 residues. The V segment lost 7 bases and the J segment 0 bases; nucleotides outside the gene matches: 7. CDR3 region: CASKRLAGGANTGELFF. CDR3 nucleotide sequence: TGTGCCAGCAAGCGGCTAGCGGGAGGTGCGAACACCGGGGAGCTGTTTTTT.

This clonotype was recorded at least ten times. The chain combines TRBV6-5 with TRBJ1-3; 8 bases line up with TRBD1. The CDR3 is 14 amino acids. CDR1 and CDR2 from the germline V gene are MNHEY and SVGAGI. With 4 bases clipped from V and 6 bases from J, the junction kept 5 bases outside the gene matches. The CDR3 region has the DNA TGTGCCAGCAGTTTCGGGACAGGCGCAAACACCATATATTTT. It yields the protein CASSFGTGANTIYF.

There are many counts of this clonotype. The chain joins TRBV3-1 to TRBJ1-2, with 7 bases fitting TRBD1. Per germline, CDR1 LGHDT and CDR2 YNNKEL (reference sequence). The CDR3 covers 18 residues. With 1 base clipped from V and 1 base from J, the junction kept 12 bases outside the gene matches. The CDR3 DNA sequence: TGTGCCAGCAGCCAAGCAACCGGGACAGTCCAAAATAACTATGGCTACACCTTC. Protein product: CASSQATGTVQNNYGYTF.

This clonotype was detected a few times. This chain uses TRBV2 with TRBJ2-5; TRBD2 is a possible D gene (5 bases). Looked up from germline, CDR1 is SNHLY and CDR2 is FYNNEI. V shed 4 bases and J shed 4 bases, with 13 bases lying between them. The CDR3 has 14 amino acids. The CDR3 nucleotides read TGTGCCAGCAGTGGTCTAGCCTGGGGAGAGACCCAGTACTTC. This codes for CASSGLAWGETQYF.

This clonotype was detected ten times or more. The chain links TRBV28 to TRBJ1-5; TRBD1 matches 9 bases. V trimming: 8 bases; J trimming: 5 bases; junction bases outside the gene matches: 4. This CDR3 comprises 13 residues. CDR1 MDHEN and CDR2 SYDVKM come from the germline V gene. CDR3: CASGTGGDQPQHF. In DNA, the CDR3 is TGTGCCAGCGGTACAGGGGGCGATCAGCCCCAGCATTTT.

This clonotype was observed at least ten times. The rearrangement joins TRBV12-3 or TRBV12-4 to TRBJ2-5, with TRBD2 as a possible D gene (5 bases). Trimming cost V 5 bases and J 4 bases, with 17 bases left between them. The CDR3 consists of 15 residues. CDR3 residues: CASSPPSRAAETQYF. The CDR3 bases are TGTGCCAGCAGTCCACCTAGCCGCGCGGCAGAGACCCAGTACTTC.

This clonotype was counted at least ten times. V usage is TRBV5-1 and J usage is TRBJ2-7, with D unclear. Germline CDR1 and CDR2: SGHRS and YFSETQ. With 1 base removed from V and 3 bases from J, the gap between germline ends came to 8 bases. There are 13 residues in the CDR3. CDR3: CASSLWGNYEQYF. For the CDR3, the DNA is TGCGCCAGCAGCTTGTGGGGAAACTACGAGCAGTACTTC.

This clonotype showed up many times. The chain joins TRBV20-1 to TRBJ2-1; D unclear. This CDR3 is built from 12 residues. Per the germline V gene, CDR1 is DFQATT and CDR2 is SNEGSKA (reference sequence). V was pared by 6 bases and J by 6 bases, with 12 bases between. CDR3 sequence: CSASLGVNEQFF. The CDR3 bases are TGCAGTGCGTCCCTAGGTGTCAATGAGCAGTTCTTC.

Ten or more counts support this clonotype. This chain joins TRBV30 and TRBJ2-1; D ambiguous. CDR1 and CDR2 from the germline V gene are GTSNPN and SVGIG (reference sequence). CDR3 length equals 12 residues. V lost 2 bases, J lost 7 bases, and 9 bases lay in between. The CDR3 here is CAWSPSYNEQFF. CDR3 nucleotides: TGTGCCTGGAGTCCCAGTTATAATGAGCAGTTCTTC. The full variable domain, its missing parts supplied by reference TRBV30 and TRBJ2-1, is SQTIHQWPATLVQPVGSPLSLECTVEGTSNPNLYWYRQAAGRGLQLLFYSVGIGQISSEVPQNLSASRPQDRQFILSSKKLLLSDSGFYLCAWSPSYNEQFFGPGTRLTVL.

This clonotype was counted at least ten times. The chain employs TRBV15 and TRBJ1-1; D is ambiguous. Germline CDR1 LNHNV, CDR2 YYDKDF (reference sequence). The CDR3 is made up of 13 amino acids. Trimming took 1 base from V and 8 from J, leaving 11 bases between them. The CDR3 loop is CATSRAFISEAFF. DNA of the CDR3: TGTGCCACCAGCAGAGCTTTTATCAGCGAAGCTTTCTTT.

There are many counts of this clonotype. The CDR3 region has the DNA TGTGCCAGCAGTTTAGCGGGGACAGGGGTCGTCTACGAGCAGTACTTC. Protein product: CASSLAGTGVVYEQYF. This rearrangement joins TRBV12-3 or TRBV12-4 to TRBJ2-7; TRBD1 aligns across 10 bases. V shed 0 bases, J shed 3 bases, and the junction held 5 bases outside the gene matches. The CDR3 consists of 16 residues.

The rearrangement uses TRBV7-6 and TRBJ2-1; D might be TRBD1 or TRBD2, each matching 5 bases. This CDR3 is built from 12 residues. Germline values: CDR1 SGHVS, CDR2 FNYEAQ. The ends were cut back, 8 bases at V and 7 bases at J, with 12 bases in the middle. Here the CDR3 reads CASWDGVNEQFF. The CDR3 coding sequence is TGTGCCAGCTGGGACGGGGTAAATGAGCAGTTCTTC.

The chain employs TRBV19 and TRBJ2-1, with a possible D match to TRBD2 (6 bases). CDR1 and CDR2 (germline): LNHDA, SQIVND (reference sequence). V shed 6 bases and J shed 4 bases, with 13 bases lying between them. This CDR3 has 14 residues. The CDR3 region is CASRSTSSYNEQFF. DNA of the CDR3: TGTGCCAGTAGAAGCACTAGCTCTTACAATGAGCAGTTCTTC.

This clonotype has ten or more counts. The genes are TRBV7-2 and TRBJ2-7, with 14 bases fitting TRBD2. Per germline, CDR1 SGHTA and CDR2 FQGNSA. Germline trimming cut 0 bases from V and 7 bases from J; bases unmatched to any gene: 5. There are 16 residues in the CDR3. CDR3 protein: CASSLALGLAGVEQYF. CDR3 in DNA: TGTGCCAGCAGCTTAGCGCTGGGACTAGCGGGAGTAGAGCAGTACTTC.

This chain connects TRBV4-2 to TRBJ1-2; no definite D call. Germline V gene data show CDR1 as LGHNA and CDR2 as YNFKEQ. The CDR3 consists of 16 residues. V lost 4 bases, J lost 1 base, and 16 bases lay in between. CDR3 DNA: TGTGCCAGCAGCCCGCTGCTCTCCTGTATTAACTATGGCTACACCTTC. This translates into CASSPLLSCINYGYTF.

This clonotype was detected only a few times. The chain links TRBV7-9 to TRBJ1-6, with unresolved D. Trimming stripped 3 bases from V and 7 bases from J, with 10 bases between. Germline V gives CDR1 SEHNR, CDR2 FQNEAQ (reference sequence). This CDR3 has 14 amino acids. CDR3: CASSFPTMNSPLHF. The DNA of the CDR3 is TGTGCCAGCAGCTTTCCGACGATGAATTCACCCCTCCACTTT.

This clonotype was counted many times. The CDR3 spells CASSLWWATPPANYGYTF. CDR3 DNA: TGTGCCAGCAGCTTATGGTGGGCTACCCCACCGGCTAACTATGGCTACACCTTC. This chain uses TRBV7-2 with TRBJ1-2; D unresolved. The CDR3 has 18 residues. Trimming left V 2 bases short and J 0 bases short, with 19 bases between. In germline, CDR1 is SGHTA, CDR2 FQGNSA. The variable domain in full, with the rest retrieved from reference TRBV7-2 and TRBJ1-2, is GAGVSQSPSNKVTEKGKDVELRCDPISGHTALYWYRQSLGQGLEFLIYFQGNSAPDKSGLPSDRFSAERTGGSVSTLTIQRTQQEDSAVYLCASSLWWATPPANYGYTFGSGTRLTVV.

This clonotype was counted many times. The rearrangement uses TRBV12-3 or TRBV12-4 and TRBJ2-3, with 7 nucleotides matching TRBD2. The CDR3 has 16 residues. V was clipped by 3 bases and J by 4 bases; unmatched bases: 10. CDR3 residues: CASSFRLAPLADTQYF. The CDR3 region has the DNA TGTGCCAGCAGTTTTCGACTAGCCCCACTAGCAGATACGCAGTATTTT.

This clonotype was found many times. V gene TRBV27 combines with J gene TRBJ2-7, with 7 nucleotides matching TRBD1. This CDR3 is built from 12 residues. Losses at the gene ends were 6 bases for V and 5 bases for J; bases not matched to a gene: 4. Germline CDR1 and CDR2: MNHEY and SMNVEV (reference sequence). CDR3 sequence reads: CASRTGFDEQYF. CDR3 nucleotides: TGTGCCAGCAGGACAGGGTTCGACGAGCAGTACTTC.

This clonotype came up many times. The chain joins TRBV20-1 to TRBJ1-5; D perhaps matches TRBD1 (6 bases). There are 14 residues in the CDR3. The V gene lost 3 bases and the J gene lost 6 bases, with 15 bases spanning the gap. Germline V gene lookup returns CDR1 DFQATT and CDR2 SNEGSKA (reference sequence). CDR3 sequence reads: CSARQTGKGQPQHF. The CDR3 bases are TGCAGTGCTAGGCAAACAGGGAAGGGTCAGCCCCAGCATTTT.